This TCR beta chain derives from a study of molecular identifiers for immune sequencing clone quantification. Study findings and constraints: A single cell's spiked Jurkat TCR RNA was reportedly detectable among roughly 1 million naive cells.

From the PCR reads, TCRdb called clonotypes with MiXCR, one entry per CDR3 protein. Of about 97,000 distinct CDR3 sequences listed, 24% are singletons. Losses at the gene ends were 4 bases for V and 0 bases for J; bases not matched to a gene: 12. Germline V CDR1 and CDR2: SGHDN, FVKESK. The CDR3 runs 18 residues. With respect to this clonotype: Its antigen is currently unknown.

V and J are TRBV14 and TRBJ2-3; 8 positions agree with TRBD2. Input material: naive CD8+ T cells from blood, with Jurkat cell RNA spiked in. Subset: FACS-sorted CD8+CD4-CCR7+CD45RA+ naive T cells. This receptor was obtained from a human donor in good health. Some libraries in this study had Jurkat cell RNA spiked in. The chain's CDR3 is CASSRGPGLDLSTDTQYF. CDR3 DNA sequence: TGTGCCAGCAGCCGCGGACCGGGACTAGATTTGAGCACAGATACGCAGTATTTT. The full variable domain, completed using reference TRBV14 and TRBJ2-3, is EAGVTQFPSHSVIEKGQTVTLRCDPISGHDNLYWYRRVMGKEIKFLLHFVKESKQDESGMPNNRFLAERTGGTYSTLKVQPAELEDSGVYFCASSRGPGLDLSTDTQYFGPGTRLTVL.